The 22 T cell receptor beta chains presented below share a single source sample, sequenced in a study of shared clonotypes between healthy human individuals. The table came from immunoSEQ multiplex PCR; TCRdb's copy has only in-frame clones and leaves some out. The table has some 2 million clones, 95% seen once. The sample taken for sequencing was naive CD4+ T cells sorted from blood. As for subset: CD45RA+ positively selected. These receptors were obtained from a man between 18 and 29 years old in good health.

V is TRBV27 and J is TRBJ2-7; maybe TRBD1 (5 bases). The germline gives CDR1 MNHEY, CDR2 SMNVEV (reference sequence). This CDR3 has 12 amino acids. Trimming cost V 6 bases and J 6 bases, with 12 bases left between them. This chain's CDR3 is CASSSSGFEQYF. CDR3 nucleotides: TGTGCCAGCAGCTCGTCAGGGTTCGAGCAGTACTTC.

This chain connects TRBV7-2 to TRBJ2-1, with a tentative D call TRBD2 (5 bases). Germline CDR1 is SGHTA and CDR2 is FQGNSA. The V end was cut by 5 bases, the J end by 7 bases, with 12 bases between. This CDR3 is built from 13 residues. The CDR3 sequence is CASSPRTRNEQFF. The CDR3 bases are TGTGCCAGCAGCCCTCGGACTCGAAATGAGCAGTTCTTC.

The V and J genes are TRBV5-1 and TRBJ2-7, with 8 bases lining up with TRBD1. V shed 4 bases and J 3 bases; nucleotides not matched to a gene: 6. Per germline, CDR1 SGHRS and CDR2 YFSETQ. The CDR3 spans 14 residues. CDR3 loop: CASSPWTGSYEQYF. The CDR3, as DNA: TGCGCCAGCAGCCCATGGACAGGGAGCTACGAGCAGTACTTC.

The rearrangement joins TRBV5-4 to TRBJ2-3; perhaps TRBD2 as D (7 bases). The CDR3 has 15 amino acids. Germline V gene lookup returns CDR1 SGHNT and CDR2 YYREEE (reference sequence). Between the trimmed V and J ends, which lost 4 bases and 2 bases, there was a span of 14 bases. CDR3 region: CASSPRAGATDTQYF. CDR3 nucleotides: TGTGCCAGCAGCCCACGGGCGGGGGCCACAGATACGCAGTATTTT.

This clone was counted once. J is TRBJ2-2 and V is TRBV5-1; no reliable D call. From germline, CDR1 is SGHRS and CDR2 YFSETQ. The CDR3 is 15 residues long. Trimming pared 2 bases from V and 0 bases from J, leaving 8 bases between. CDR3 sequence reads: CASSFDGSNTGELFF. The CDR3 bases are TGCGCCAGCAGCTTTGACGGTTCGAACACCGGGGAGCTGTTTTTT.

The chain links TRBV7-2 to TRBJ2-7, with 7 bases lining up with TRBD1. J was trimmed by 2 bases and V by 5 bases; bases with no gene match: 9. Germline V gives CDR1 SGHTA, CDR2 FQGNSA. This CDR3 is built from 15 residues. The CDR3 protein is CASSPEGARTYEQYF. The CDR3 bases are TGTGCCAGCAGCCCCGAGGGGGCAAGGACCTACGAGCAGTACTTC.

This CDR3 is CASSSGGPGEQYF. The CDR3 coding sequence is TGTGCCAGCAGTTCCGGTGGACCTGGAGAGCAGTACTTC. This rearrangement joins TRBV28 to TRBJ2-7; D unresolved. The CDR3 consists of 13 residues. Germline-derived CDR1 and CDR2 are MDHEN and SYDVKM. Trimming took off 4 bases at V and 7 bases at J, with 14 bases between the two ends.

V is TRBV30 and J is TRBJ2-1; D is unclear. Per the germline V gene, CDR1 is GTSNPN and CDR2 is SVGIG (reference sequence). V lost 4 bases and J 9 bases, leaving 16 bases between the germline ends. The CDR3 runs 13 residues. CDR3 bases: TGTGCCTGGAATCCCCCGCCTTGGGGTGAGCAGTTCTTC. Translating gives CAWNPPPWGEQFF.

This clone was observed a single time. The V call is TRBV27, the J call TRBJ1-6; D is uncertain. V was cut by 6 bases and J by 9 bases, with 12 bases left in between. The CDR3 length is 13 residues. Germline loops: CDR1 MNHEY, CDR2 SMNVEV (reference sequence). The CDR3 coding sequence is TGTGCCAGCAGCCCGCTTTTCAGTTCACCCCTCCACTTT. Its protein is CASSPLFSSPLHF.

CDR3 loop: CASSLDSGGHNEQFF. The CDR3 coding sequence is TGCGCCAGCAGCTTGGATAGCGGGGGTCACAATGAGCAGTTCTTC. The gene calls are TRBV5-1 and TRBJ2-1, with 9 bases matching TRBD2. CDR3 length: 15 residues. J lost 5 bases, V lost 0 bases, and 3 bases had no gene match. Germline assignment: CDR1 SGHRS and CDR2 YFSETQ.

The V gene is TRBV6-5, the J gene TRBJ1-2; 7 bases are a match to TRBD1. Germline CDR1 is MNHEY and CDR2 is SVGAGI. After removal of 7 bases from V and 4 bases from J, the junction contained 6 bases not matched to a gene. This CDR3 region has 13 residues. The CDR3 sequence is CASTQRQGYGYTF. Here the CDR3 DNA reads TGTGCCAGCACCCAACGACAGGGCTATGGCTACACCTTC.

The chain's CDR3 is CASSLGRGARSPLHF. The CDR3 nucleotides are TGTGCCAGCAGCTTGGGGCGGGGGGCGCGTTCACCCCTCCACTTT. J is TRBJ1-6 and V is TRBV9; D might be TRBD1 (6 bases). This CDR3 contains 15 residues. Germline V lookup: CDR1 SGDLS, CDR2 YYNGEE. The V end was cut by 4 bases, the J end by 9 bases, with 17 bases between. Together with reference TRBV9 and TRBJ1-6, the CDR3 gives the full variable domain: DSGVTQTPKHLITATGQRVTLRCSPRSGDLSVYWYQQSLDQGLQFLIQYYNGEERAKGNILERFSAQQFPDLHSELNLSSLELGDSALYFCASSLGRGARSPLHFGNGTRLTVT.

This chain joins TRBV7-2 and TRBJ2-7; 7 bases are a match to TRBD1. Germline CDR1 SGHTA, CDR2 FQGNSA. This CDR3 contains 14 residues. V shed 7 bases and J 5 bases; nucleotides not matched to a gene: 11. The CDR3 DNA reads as TGTGCCAGCACCAGCTACCAGCAGGGGGACGAGCAGTACTTC. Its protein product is CASTSYQQGDEQYF.

In nucleotides, the CDR3 is TGTGCCAGTAGTATAGTAGGGACGGGCGATCAGCCCCAGCATTTT. It codes for CASSIVGTGDQPQHF. V usage is TRBV19 and J usage is TRBJ1-5; tentatively, D is TRBD1 (5 bases). The CDR3 contains 15 residues. Trimming shortened V by 1 base and J by 5 bases, and 12 bases separated the two germline ends. The germline V gene has CDR1 LNHDA and CDR2 SQIVND (reference sequence).

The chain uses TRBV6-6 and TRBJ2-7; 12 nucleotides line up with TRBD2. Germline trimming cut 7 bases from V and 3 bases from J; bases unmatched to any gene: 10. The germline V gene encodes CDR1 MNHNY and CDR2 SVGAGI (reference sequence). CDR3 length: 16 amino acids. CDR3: CASTNSASGGDYEQYF. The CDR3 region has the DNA TGTGCCAGCACCAACTCAGCTAGCGGGGGGGACTACGAGCAGTACTTC.

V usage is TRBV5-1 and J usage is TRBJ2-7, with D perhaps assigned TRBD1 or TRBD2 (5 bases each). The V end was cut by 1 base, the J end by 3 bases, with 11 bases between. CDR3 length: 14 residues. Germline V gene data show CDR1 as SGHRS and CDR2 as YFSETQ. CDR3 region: CASSLIGASYEQYF. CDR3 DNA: TGCGCCAGCAGCTTGATCGGGGCCAGCTACGAGCAGTACTTC.

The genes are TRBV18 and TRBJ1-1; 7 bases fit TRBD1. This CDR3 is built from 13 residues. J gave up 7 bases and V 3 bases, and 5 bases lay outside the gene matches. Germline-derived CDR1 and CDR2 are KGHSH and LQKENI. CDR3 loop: CASSPRQGSEAFF. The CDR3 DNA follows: TGTGCCAGCTCACCTCGACAGGGAAGTGAAGCTTTCTTT. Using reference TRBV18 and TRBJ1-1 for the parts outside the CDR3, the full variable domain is NAGVMQNPRHLVRRRGQEARLRCSPMKGHSHVYWYRQLPEEGLKFMVYLQKENIIDESGMPKERFSAEFPKEGPSILRIQQVVRGDSAAYFCASSPRQGSEAFFGQGTRLTVV.

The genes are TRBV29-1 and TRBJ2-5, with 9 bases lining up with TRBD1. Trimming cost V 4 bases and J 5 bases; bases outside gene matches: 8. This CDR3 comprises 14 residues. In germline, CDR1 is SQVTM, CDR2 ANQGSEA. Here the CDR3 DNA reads TGCAGCGTTGCCGGACAGGGGATGGGTGAGACCCAGTACTTC. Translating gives CSVAGQGMGETQYF.

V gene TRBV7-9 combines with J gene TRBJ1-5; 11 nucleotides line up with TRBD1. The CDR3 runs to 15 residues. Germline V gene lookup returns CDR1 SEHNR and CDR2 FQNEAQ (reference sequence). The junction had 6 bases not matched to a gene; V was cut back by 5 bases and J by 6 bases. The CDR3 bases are TGTGCCAGCAGCCAAGGACAGGGGGCTGGTCAGCCCCAGCATTTT. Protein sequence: CASSQGQGAGQPQHF.

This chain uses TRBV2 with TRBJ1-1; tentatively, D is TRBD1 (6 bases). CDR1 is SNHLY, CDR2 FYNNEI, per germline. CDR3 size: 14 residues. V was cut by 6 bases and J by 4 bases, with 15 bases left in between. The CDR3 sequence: CASRGRGESTEAFF. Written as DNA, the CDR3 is TGTGCCAGCAGGGGCAGGGGTGAGAGCACTGAAGCTTTCTTT. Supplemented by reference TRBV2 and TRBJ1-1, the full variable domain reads EPEVTQTPSHQVTQMGQEVILRCVPISNHLYFYWYRQILGQKVEFLVSFYNNEISEKSEIFDDQFSVERPDGSNFTLKIRSTKLEDSAMYFCASRGRGESTEAFFGQGTRLTVV.

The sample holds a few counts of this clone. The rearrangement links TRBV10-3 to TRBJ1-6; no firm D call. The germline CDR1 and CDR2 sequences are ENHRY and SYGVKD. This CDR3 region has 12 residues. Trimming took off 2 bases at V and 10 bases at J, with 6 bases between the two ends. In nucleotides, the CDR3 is TGTGCCATCAGTGAGACAGTCTCACCCCTCCACTTT. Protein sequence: CAISETVSPLHF.

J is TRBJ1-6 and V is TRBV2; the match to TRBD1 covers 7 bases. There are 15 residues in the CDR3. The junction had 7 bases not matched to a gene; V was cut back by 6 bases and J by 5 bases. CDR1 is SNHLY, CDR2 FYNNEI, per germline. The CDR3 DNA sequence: TGTGCCAGCAGGGTCGACAGGGTGGATAATTCACCCCTCCACTTT. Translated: CASRVDRVDNSPLHF.